The 14 T cell receptor beta chains below all came from one sample that was sequenced in a study of cytomegalovirus exposure and HLA in healthy donors. Amplification used 60 Vbeta primers and 13 Jbeta primers. Libraries were prepared by immunoSEQ multiplex PCR; TCRdb keeps only in-frame clonotypes and omits some of them. The data hold a few hundred thousand clones, with 65% to 90% observed a single time. Sequenced sample: PBMCs. These receptors were collected from a girl between 10 and 17 years old in good health and CMV-seronegative.

The chain couples TRBV7-9 to TRBJ2-1; 9 nucleotides match TRBD2. The V gene's germline CDR1 is SEHNR and CDR2 FQNEAQ (reference sequence). This CDR3 has 17 amino acids. The junction had 8 bases not matched to a gene; V was cut back by 5 bases and J by 0 bases. The DNA for the CDR3 is TGTGCCAGCAGCCTAGATTCGGGACTAGCCTCCTACAATGAGCAGTTCTTC. Residues: CASSLDSGLASYNEQFF.

V and J are TRBV5-8 and TRBJ1-5; D remains ambiguous. V was cut by 0 bases and J by 4 bases, with 20 bases left in between. The CDR3 has 18 amino acids. The germline V gene encodes CDR1 SGHTS and CDR2 YDEGEE. CDR3 sequence: CASSLASLMGGINQPQHF. The CDR3 DNA sequence: TGTGCCAGCAGCTTGGCCTCCCTCATGGGAGGGATAAATCAGCCCCAGCATTTT.

This sequence joins TRBV5-1 and TRBJ2-1; weak D call: TRBD2 (5 bases). Germline-derived CDR1 and CDR2 are SGHRS and YFSETQ. The CDR3 contains 15 residues. V shed 3 bases and J shed 7 bases, with 17 bases lying between them. CDR3 nucleotide sequence: TGCGCCAGCAGCTCCGGGTCCCCCTCGGGGAATGAGCAGTTCTTC. Amino acids: CASSSGSPSGNEQFF.

The chain links TRBV5-1 to TRBJ2-5; 9 bases agree with TRBD1. Trimming cost V 0 bases and J 5 bases; bases outside gene matches: 5. This CDR3 spans 15 amino acids. The germline V gene has CDR1 SGHRS and CDR2 YFSETQ. The CDR3 protein is CASSLEGTGPETQYF. In DNA form, the CDR3 reads TGCGCCAGCAGCTTGGAGGGGACAGGGCCTGAGACCCAGTACTTC. Looking up the rest from reference TRBV5-1 and TRBJ2-5 gives the full variable domain: KAGVTQTPRYLIKTRGQQVTLSCSPISGHRSVSWYQQTPGQGLQFLFEYFSETQRNKGNFPGRFSGRQFSNSRSEMNVSTLELGDSALYLCASSLEGTGPETQYFGPGTRLLVL.

The chain links TRBV4-2 to TRBJ2-5, with TRBD2 matching over 11 bases. The V segment lost 1 base and the J segment 1 base; nucleotides outside the gene matches: 8. CDR3 length: 18 amino acids. Germline CDR1 and CDR2: LGHNA and YNFKEQ. The CDR3, as DNA: TGTGCCAGCAGCCAAGGAATAGCGGGGGGGCGGGGCCAAGAGACCCAGTACTTC. Translating gives CASSQGIAGGRGQETQYF.

This chain connects TRBV18 to TRBJ2-2; 8 bases map to TRBD1. With 2 bases clipped from V and 7 bases from J, the junction kept 15 bases outside the gene matches. Per germline, CDR1 KGHSH and CDR2 LQKENI. This CDR3 has 18 residues. As DNA, the CDR3 is TGTGCCAGCTCACCATGGGTTGCCGGACAGGGAAGGAGCGGGGAGCTGTTTTTT. Protein: CASSPWVAGQGRSGELFF. The whole variable domain, filled in from reference TRBV18 and TRBJ2-2, reads NAGVMQNPRHLVRRRGQEARLRCSPMKGHSHVYWYRQLPEEGLKFMVYLQKENIIDESGMPKERFSAEFPKEGPSILRIQQVVRGDSAAYFCASSPWVAGQGRSGELFFGEGSRLTVL.

The rearrangement links TRBV27 to TRBJ2-7; 8 positions match TRBD1. CDR1 is MNHEY, CDR2 SMNVEV, per germline (reference sequence). Trimming took 4 bases from V and 4 from J; bases not matched to a gene: 9. The CDR3 extends over 15 amino acids. The CDR3, as DNA: TGTGCCAGCAGTTCCGGACAGGGCCTCCCATACGAGCAGTACTTC. Its protein is CASSSGQGLPYEQYF.

Only a few counts were recorded for this clone. V gene TRBV6-9 combines with J gene TRBJ2-7; 13 nucleotides align to TRBD2. V lost 0 bases and J lost 4; bases outside the gene matches: 9. CDR1 and CDR2 from the germline V gene are MNHGY and SVAAGI. The CDR3 extends over 18 amino acids. The CDR3 here is CASSYSLSTSGREYEQYF. The CDR3 nucleotides read TGTGCCAGCAGTTATTCCCTTTCCACTAGCGGGAGGGAGTACGAGCAGTACTTC.

V is TRBV28 and J is TRBJ1-2; the match to TRBD1 covers 10 bases. The CDR3 runs 15 residues. The trim removed 6 bases at V and 10 bases at J, leaving 14 bases unmatched. Germline assignment: CDR1 MDHEN and CDR2 SYDVKM. The CDR3 sequence: CASRELLGQGFAYTF. CDR3 bases: TGTGCCAGCAGGGAACTCTTGGGACAGGGGTTCGCCTACACCTTC.

The chain carries TRBV13 and TRBJ2-1, with 16 bases fitting TRBD2. This CDR3 has 17 residues. Per germline, CDR1 PRHDT and CDR2 FYEKMQ (reference sequence). The V segment lost 4 bases and the J segment 8 bases; nucleotides outside the gene matches: 8. Here the CDR3 reads CASSYPGLAGGPHEQFF. The CDR3 coding sequence is TGTGCCAGCAGCTACCCGGGACTAGCGGGGGGGCCCCATGAGCAGTTCTTC.

The rearrangement joins TRBV28 to TRBJ1-5, with D unclear. The V gene lost 6 bases and the J gene lost 3 bases, with 9 bases spanning the gap. The CDR3 has 13 amino acids. Germline V gives CDR1 MDHEN, CDR2 SYDVKM. The CDR3 here is CASSRLNNQPQHF. Here the CDR3 DNA reads TGTGCCAGCAGCAGGTTGAACAATCAGCCCCAGCATTTT.

V gene TRBV5-4 combines with J gene TRBJ2-3; 7 positions agree with TRBD1. The CDR3 covers 13 residues. V shed 2 bases, J shed 4 bases, and the junction held 1 base outside the gene matches. Germline V gene lookup returns CDR1 SGHNT and CDR2 YYREEE (reference sequence). The CDR3 nucleotides read TGTGCCAGCAGCTTCCAGGGGGCAGATACGCAGTATTTT. Residues: CASSFQGADTQYF.

As DNA, the CDR3 is TGTGCCAGCAGTTTCAGTCCCTCGCCTGGCTACACCTTC. Its protein is CASSFSPSPGYTF. The chain joins TRBV28 to TRBJ1-2; D call uncertain. CDR3 length equals 13 residues. The germline V gene has CDR1 MDHEN and CDR2 SYDVKM. Trimming took off 3 bases at V and 7 bases at J, with 12 bases between the two ends.

The CDR3 loop reads CASSRGDTQYF. DNA of the CDR3: TGTGCCAGCAGCAGGGGGGATACGCAGTATTTT. The genes are TRBV7-9 and TRBJ2-3; the D gene is possibly TRBD1 (6 bases). With 5 bases removed from V and 6 bases from J, the gap between germline ends came to 6 bases. The CDR3 covers 11 residues. Germline V gives CDR1 SEHNR, CDR2 FQNEAQ (reference sequence).